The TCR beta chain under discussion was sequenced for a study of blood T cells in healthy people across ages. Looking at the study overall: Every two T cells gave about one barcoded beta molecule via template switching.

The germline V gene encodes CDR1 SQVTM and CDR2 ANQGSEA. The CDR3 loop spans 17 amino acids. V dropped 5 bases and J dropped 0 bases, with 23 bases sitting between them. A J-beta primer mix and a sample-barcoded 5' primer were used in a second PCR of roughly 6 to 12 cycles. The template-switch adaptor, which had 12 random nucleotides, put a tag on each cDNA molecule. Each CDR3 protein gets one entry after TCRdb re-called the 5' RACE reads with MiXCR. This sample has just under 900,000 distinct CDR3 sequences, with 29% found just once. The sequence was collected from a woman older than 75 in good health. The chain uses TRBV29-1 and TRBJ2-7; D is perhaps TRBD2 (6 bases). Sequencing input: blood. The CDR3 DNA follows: TGCAGCGTTCTTCGATTTGATGCGGGACTGGTCTCCTACGAGCAGTACTTC. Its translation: CSVLRFDAGLVSYEQYF.